These 5 T cell receptor beta chains were all obtained from the same sample, sequenced in a study of T cell clones after liver transplantation. Profiling relied on immunoSEQ multiplex PCR, and the TCRdb table lists in-frame clones only, not all of them. This sample has tens of thousands of clones, with about 80% found just once. This material consisted of CD4+ T cells from blood, taken 12 months after liver transplant. The receptor set was obtained from a human patient who received a liver transplant. The T cells may partly be graft donor cells.

Only a few counts were recorded for this clone. V is TRBV4-1 and J is TRBJ1-5; D might be TRBD1 (6 bases). Per germline, CDR1 MGHRA and CDR2 YSYEKL. This CDR3 contains 15 residues. V was trimmed by 4 bases and J by 5 bases, leaving 15 bases between them. The CDR3 nucleotides read TGCGCCAGCAGCCGAGGACAGCCATATGATCAGCCCCAGCATTTT. This translates into CASSRGQPYDQPQHF.

V usage is TRBV10-3 and J usage is TRBJ2-4; D is perhaps TRBD1 (6 bases). The CDR3 loop spans 13 amino acids. CDR1 is ENHRY, CDR2 SYGVKD, per germline. V shed 4 bases and J shed 7 bases, with 11 bases lying between them. DNA for the CDR3: TGTGCCATCAGTGGACAGGAAGGGAACATTCAGTACTTC. Translating it yields CAISGQEGNIQYF.

The chain is built from TRBV13 and TRBJ1-2; tentative D call: TRBD1 (5 bases). V lost 0 bases and J 3 bases, leaving 5 bases between the germline ends. Germline V gives CDR1 PRHDT, CDR2 FYEKMQ (reference sequence). CDR3 length: 13 residues. CDR3 in DNA: TGTGCCAGCAGCTTAGGGGGGGACTATGGCTACACCTTC. Protein: CASSLGGDYGYTF.

The chain carries TRBV6-6 and TRBJ2-7; no clear D gene. This CDR3 is 11 amino acids long. V was pared by 5 bases and J by 7 bases, with 9 bases between. The germline CDR1 and CDR2 sequences are MNHNY and SVGAGI (reference sequence). The CDR3: CASSTHGEQYF. As DNA, the CDR3 is TGTGCCAGCAGTACTCACGGTGAGCAGTACTTC.

The chain employs TRBV7-9 and TRBJ2-6; D is ambiguous. The CDR3 is made up of 17 amino acids. Germline V gene data show CDR1 as SEHNR and CDR2 as FQNEAQ (reference sequence). The V end was cut by 6 bases, the J end by 0 bases, with 15 bases between. CDR3 DNA sequence: TGTGCCAGCAGGGCCCCCTTCAGAGACTCTGGGGCCAACGTCCTGACTTTC. Amino acid sequence: CASRAPFRDSGANVLTF.